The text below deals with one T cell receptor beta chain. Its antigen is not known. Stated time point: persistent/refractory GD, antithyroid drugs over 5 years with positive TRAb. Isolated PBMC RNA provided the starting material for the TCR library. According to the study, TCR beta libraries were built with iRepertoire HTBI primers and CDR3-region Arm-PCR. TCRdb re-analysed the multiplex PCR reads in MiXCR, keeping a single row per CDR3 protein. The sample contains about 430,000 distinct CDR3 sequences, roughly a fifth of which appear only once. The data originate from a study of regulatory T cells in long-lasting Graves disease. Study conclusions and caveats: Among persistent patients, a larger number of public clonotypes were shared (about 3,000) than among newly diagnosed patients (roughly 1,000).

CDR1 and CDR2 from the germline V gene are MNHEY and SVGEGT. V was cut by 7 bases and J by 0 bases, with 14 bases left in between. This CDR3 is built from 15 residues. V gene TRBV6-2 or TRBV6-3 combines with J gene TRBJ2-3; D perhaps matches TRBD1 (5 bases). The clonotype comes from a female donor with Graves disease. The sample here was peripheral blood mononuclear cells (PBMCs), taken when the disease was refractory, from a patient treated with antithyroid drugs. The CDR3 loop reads CASKRQGTSTDTQYF. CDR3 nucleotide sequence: TGTGCCAGCAAAAGGCAGGGAACTAGCACAGATACGCAGTATTTT.